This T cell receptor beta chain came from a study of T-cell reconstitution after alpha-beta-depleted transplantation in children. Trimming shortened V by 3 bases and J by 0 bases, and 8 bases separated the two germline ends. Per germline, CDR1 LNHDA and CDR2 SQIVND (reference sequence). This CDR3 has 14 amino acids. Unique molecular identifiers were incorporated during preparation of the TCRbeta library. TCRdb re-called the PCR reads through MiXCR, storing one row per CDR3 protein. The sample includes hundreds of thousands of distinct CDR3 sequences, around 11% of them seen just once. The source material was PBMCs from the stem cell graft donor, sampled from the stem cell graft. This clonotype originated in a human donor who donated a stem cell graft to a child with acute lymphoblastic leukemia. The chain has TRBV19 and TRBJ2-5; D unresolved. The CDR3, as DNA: TGTGCCAGTAGTATCAAGATGTACCAAGAGACCCAGTACTTC. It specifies CASSIKMYQETQYF.